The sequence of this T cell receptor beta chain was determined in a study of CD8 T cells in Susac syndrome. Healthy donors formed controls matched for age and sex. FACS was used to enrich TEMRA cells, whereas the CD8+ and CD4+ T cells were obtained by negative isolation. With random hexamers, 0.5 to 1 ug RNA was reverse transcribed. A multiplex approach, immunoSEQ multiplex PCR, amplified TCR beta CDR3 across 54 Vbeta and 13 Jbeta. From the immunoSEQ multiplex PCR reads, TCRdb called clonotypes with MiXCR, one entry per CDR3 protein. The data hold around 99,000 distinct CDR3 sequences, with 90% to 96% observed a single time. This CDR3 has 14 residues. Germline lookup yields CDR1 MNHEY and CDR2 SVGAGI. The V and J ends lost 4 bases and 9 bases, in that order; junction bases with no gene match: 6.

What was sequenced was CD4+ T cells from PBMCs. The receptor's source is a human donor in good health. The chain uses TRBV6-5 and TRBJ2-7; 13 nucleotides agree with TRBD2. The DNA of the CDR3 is TGTGCCAGCAGTTCCGGGACTAGCGGGGTGGGGCAGTACTTC. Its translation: CASSSGTSGVGQYF.